Below are 28 T cell receptor beta chains sequenced from a single sample in a study of Tregs in tolerant kidney transplant recipients. TCRdb's table, derived via immunoSEQ multiplex PCR, lists solely in-frame clones and lacks some. The sample has over 25,000 clones. Sequenced here: CD8+ T cells from blood, sampled before the transplant. Every receptor here comes from a human donor who received a combined kidney and bone marrow transplant.

A word on this clone: The DNA ends 3 residues before the CDR3 does, and the rest of the CDR3 is filled in from the germline J gene. This sequence joins TRBV19 and TRBJ1-5, with a possible D match to TRBD1 (6 bases). V was cut by 4 bases and J by 7 bases, with 11 bases left in between. Germline V CDR1 and CDR2: LNHDA, SQIVND (reference sequence). CDR3 length equals 13 residues. The CDR3: CASSNRVEQPQHF. CDR3 bases read: TGTGCCAGTAGTAACAGGGTAGAACAGCCC.

About this clone: The missing CDR3 end, 3 residues past where the read stops, is filled in from the germline J gene. The rearrangement uses TRBV19 and TRBJ2-2; TRBD2 matches at 15 bases. This CDR3 spans 20 amino acids. V lost 5 bases to trimming and J lost 5 bases; unmatched junction nucleotides: 15. Germline V gene sequence: CDR1 LNHDA, CDR2 SQIVND (reference sequence). Here the CDR3 reads CASSAFWTSGRAQRTGELFF. CDR3 bases read: TGTGCCAGTAGTGCCTTCTGGACTAGCGGGAGGGCCCAGAGAACCGGGGAG.

A note on this clone: With the read ending 3 residues before the CDR3 end, the germline J gene is used to fill in that end. V gene TRBV5-6 combines with J gene TRBJ2-2; D possibly corresponds to TRBD1 (6 bases). The germline V and J ends were trimmed by 4 bases and 7 bases, with 8 bases remaining between them. Per germline, CDR1 SGHDT and CDR2 YYEEEE. The CDR3 consists of 12 residues. CDR3 amino acids: CASSKDSGELFF. Partial CDR3 DNA: TGTGCCAGCAGCAAGGACAGCGGGGAG.

A note on this clone: Sequencing ends 3 residues short of the CDR3 end; the germline J gene provides the rest. The rearrangement uses TRBV5-1 and TRBJ1-1; D is possibly TRBD1 (5 bases). Trimming stripped 0 bases from V and 0 bases from J, with 9 bases between. CDR3 length equals 15 residues. CDR1 is SGHRS and CDR2 is YFSETQ in the germline V gene. The CDR3 protein is CASSLDPGMNTEAFF. CDR3 DNA, as far as it was read: TGCGCCAGCAGCTTGGACCCAGGGATGAACACTGAA. The whole variable domain, remainder taken from reference TRBV5-1 and TRBJ1-1, is KAGVTQTPRYLIKTRGQQVTLSCSPISGHRSVSWYQQTPGQGLQFLFEYFSETQRNKGNFPGRFSGRQFSNSRSEMNVSTLELGDSALYLCASSLDPGMNTEAFFGQGTRLTVV.

For this clone: The read halts 3 residues ahead of the CDR3 end, with the missing end drawn from the germline J gene. J is TRBJ2-7 and V is TRBV6-2 or TRBV6-3; 7 bases fit TRBD1. The CDR3 covers 14 residues. Germline CDR1 is MNHEY and CDR2 is SVGEGT. The J segment lost 6 bases and the V segment lost 2 bases, leaving 7 bases of the junction unmatched. The CDR3 sequence is CASSYAPRGSEQYF. The sequenced CDR3 bases are TGTGCCAGCAGTTACGCTCCCAGGGGGAGCGAG.

Note on this clone: Read coverage stops 3 residues before the CDR3 terminus; the germline J gene supplies the remainder. This chain links TRBV29-1 with TRBJ1-1; tentatively, D is TRBD1 (6 bases). The length of the CDR3 is 11 residues. The V gene lost 6 bases and the J gene lost 7 bases, with 12 bases spanning the gap. CDR1 is SQVTM, CDR2 ANQGSEA, per germline. The CDR3: CSVPMDSEAFF. Incomplete CDR3 DNA: TGCAGCGTCCCCATGGACAGTGAA.

Notes on this clone: The DNA ends 3 residues before the CDR3 does, and the rest of the CDR3 is filled in from the germline J gene. This chain joins TRBV11-2 and TRBJ2-3; tentative D call: TRBD2 (5 bases). Trimming stripped 8 bases from V and 3 bases from J, with 18 bases between. Germline loops: CDR1 SGHAT, CDR2 FQNNGV. This CDR3 spans 15 amino acids. The CDR3 DNA, read in part, is TGTGCCAGCCGCCAGGAGGTCCTAGCAACAGATACG. It yields the protein CASRQEVLATDT. The CDR3, in full, reads CASRQEVLATDTQYF.

Notes on this clone: Read data end 3 residues before the CDR3 end; the end is taken from the germline J gene. V gene TRBV6-2 or TRBV6-3 combines with J gene TRBJ1-1; TRBD1 aligns across 7 bases. CDR1 and CDR2 from the germline V gene are MNHEY and SVGEGT. V gave up 7 bases and J gave up 1 base; unmatched junction bases: 9. This CDR3 contains 15 residues. CDR3 region: CASKGALEKNTEAFF. The CDR3 DNA, read in part, is TGTGCCAGCAAGGGGGCCTTAGAGAAGAACACTGAA.

About this clone: Read sequence stops 3 residues before the CDR3 end, and the germline J gene provides the missing end. The chain is built from TRBV7-6 and TRBJ2-5; D might be TRBD1 (6 bases). V was trimmed by 2 bases and J by 1 base, leaving 8 bases between them. Germline V CDR1 and CDR2: SGHVS, FNYEAQ. CDR3 length: 14 amino acids. The CDR3 here is CASSLLGGQETQYF. The CDR3 bases that were read are TGTGCCAGCAGCTTACTAGGGGGCCAAGAGACC.

Comments on this clone: The read stops 3 residues short of the end of the CDR3; the missing end is completed from the germline J gene. This chain links TRBV6-2 or TRBV6-3 with TRBJ1-2; tentative D call: TRBD1 (5 bases). The CDR3 totals 15 residues. Germline V gene lookup returns CDR1 MNHEY and CDR2 SVGEGT. V was pared by 2 bases and J by 0 bases, with 10 bases between. The CDR3 reads CASSYDPTANYGYTF. The covered CDR3 bases are TGTGCCAGCAGTTACGACCCGACAGCTAACTATGGC.

With regard to this clone: From the germline J gene comes the end of the CDR3, since the read stops 3 residues before it. This sequence joins TRBV19 and TRBJ2-2, with 8 bases identical to TRBD1. Germline CDR1 and CDR2: LNHDA and SQIVND (reference sequence). The junction had 5 bases not matched to a gene; V was cut back by 4 bases and J by 1 base. This CDR3 contains 16 residues. CDR3 DNA (partial): TGTGCCAGTAGTACAGGACAGGGTATGAACACCGGGGAG. It codes for CASSTGQGMNTGE. The full CDR3 is CASSTGQGMNTGELFF.

Comments on this clone: The read ends 3 residues shy of where the CDR3 ends; the end is completed using the germline J gene. V gene TRBV6-2 or TRBV6-3 combines with J gene TRBJ2-7, with D hard to call. Looked up from germline, CDR1 is MNHEY and CDR2 is SVGEGT. The CDR3 spans 13 residues. The V end lost 3 bases, the J end lost 0 bases, and 6 bases lay between the germline ends. The covered CDR3 bases are TGTGCCAGCAGTTATGGGCTCTCCTACGAG. It specifies CASSYGLSYE. The CDR3, in full, reads CASSYGLSYEQYF.

To note about this clone: The missing CDR3 end, 3 residues past where the read stops, is filled in from the germline J gene. The rearrangement uses TRBV10-3 and TRBJ1-2; D may be TRBD1 (5 bases). The CDR3 consists of 16 residues. The germline CDR1 and CDR2 sequences are ENHRY and SYGVKD. Trimming took 8 bases from V and 7 from J, leaving 26 bases between them. The CDR3 DNA, read in part, is TGTGCCATCGGGCCCTCTATAACCAGGGAAGTGGGTGGC. Residues: CAIGPSITREVGG. The whole CDR3 sequence is CAIGPSITREVGGYTF.

The CDR3 DNA, read in part, is TGTGCCAGCAGTGACTCGAGGGCCAGAGGAGGATTTGTCAATCAGCCC. It codes for CASSDSRARGGFVNQP. The whole CDR3 is CASSDSRARGGFVNQPQHF. The chain recombines TRBV6-4 with TRBJ1-5; D ambiguous. Read data end 3 residues before the CDR3 end; the end is taken from the germline J gene. The germline V gene has CDR1 MRHNA and CDR2 SNTAGT. The CDR3 is 19 amino acids. The V and J ends lost 0 bases and 3 bases respectively, with 21 bases between them.

A word on this clone: The read comes to an end 3 residues before the CDR3 does, leaving the germline J gene to fill in the end. The chain joins TRBV7-6 to TRBJ1-3; perhaps TRBD1 as D (6 bases). Deletions cut 2 bases from V and 4 bases from J, with 12 bases between. This CDR3 comprises 15 residues. The V gene's germline CDR1 is SGHVS and CDR2 FNYEAQ. The CDR3 spells CASSLLGARGNTIYF. CDR3 DNA (partial): TGTGCCAGCAGCTTATTGGGGGCGCGGGGAAACACC.

About this clone: The read is 3 residues too short to cover the CDR3 end, so that end is filled in from the germline J gene. The chain joins TRBV11-2 to TRBJ1-6; D gene uncertain. This CDR3 spans 14 amino acids. V lost 5 bases, J lost 9 bases, and 14 bases lay in between. Germline V lookup: CDR1 SGHAT, CDR2 FQNNGV. The CDR3 DNA, read in part, is TGTGCCAGCAGCAGACCGGGTCAGCCTTCACCC. This encodes CASSRPGQPSP. The whole CDR3 protein is CASSRPGQPSPLHF.

Of note for this clone: The read stops 3 residues short of the end of the CDR3; the missing end is completed from the germline J gene. This chain connects TRBV20-1 to TRBJ1-1; D possibly corresponds to TRBD1 (5 bases). The CDR3 has 14 residues. Germline CDR1 and CDR2: DFQATT and SNEGSKA (reference sequence). The germline V and J ends were trimmed by 0 bases and 4 bases, with 12 bases remaining between them. CDR3 amino acids: CSARERGGSTEAFF. The part of the CDR3 DNA that was read is TGCAGTGCTAGAGAACGGGGGGGGAGCACTGAA.

About this clone itself: The CDR3 extends 3 residues past the end of the read, so its final part is completed from the germline J gene. The chain has TRBV30 and TRBJ1-4; 10 positions agree with TRBD1. Germline V gives CDR1 GTSNPN, CDR2 SVGIG (reference sequence). Trimming cost V 1 base and J 0 bases; bases outside gene matches: 5. CDR3 size: 17 residues. The sequenced part of the CDR3 DNA is TGTGCCTGGAGTGGCCCGGGACAGGGGACAACTAATGAAAAA. Its translation is CAWSGPGQGTTNEK. The full CDR3 reads CAWSGPGQGTTNEKLFF. Looking up the rest from reference TRBV30 and TRBJ1-4 gives the full variable domain: SQTIHQWPATLVQPVGSPLSLECTVEGTSNPNLYWYRQAAGRGLQLLFYSVGIGQISSEVPQNLSASRPQDRQFILSSKKLLLSDSGFYLCAWSGPGQGTTNEKLFFGSGTQLSVL.

CDR3 bases read: TGTGCCAGCAGCTCGGGACTAGCGGGGGTCAATGAG. Its translation: CASSSGLAGVNE. The whole CDR3 protein is CASSSGLAGVNEQFF. V gene TRBV7-2 combines with J gene TRBJ2-1, with 14 bases that match TRBD2. The CDR3 end lies 3 residues beyond the end of the read and is filled in from the germline J gene. Looked up from germline, CDR1 is SGHTA and CDR2 is FQGNSA. The ends lost 4 bases at V and 6 bases at J; junction bases unmatched: 2. The CDR3 is made up of 15 amino acids.

As regards this clone: With the read ending 3 residues before the CDR3 end, the germline J gene is used to fill in that end. The genes are TRBV30 and TRBJ1-5; 10 bases fit TRBD1. Germline-derived CDR1 and CDR2 are GTSNPN and SVGIG (reference sequence). This CDR3 has 16 residues. With 1 base clipped from V and 5 bases from J, the junction kept 8 bases outside the gene matches. The CDR3 protein is CAWSGLGQGGDQPQHF. The sequenced part of the CDR3 DNA is TGTGCCTGGAGTGGTCTTGGACAGGGGGGCGATCAGCCC.

About this clone: The missing CDR3 end, 3 residues past where the read stops, is filled in from the germline J gene. The genes are TRBV18 and TRBJ1-2; the D gene is possibly TRBD1 (5 bases). Germline V CDR1 and CDR2: KGHSH, LQKENI. The CDR3 extends over 16 amino acids. The germline V and J ends were trimmed by 3 bases and 0 bases, with 14 bases remaining between them. CDR3 sequence reads: CASSPPWGTTNYGYTF. The CDR3 bases that were read are TGTGCCAGCTCACCGCCCTGGGGCACAACTAACTATGGC.

A word on this clone: The CDR3 extends 3 residues past the end of the read, so its final part is completed from the germline J gene. The rearrangement links TRBV18 to TRBJ1-4, with D uncertain. Germline CDR1 is KGHSH and CDR2 is LQKENI. Trimming removed 3 bases at V and 7 bases at J, with 3 bases between. The length of the CDR3 is 11 residues. This chain's CDR3 is CASSPAEKLFF. Incomplete CDR3 DNA: TGTGCCAGCTCACCGGCTGAAAAA.

With respect to this clone: The CDR3 is cut off 3 residues early in the read; its end comes from the germline J gene. J is TRBJ1-1 and V is TRBV7-6, with a weak D call TRBD1 (5 bases). The CDR3 totals 16 residues. V was cut by 1 base and J by 4 bases, with 16 bases left in between. The germline V gene encodes CDR1 SGHVS and CDR2 FNYEAQ. The part of the CDR3 DNA that was read is TGTGCCAGCAGCTTAGGGTGGGGTCGAGGGGTCACTGAA. This codes for CASSLGWGRGVTE. The complete CDR3 reads CASSLGWGRGVTEAFF.

A remark on this clone: Read data end 3 residues before the CDR3 end; the end is taken from the germline J gene. The chain links TRBV2 to TRBJ2-7; TRBD2 might be the D (5 bases). The CDR3 sequence is 13 residues long. Germline-derived CDR1 and CDR2 are SNHLY and FYNNEI. The germline V and J ends were trimmed by 4 bases and 0 bases, with 7 bases remaining between them. CDR3 loop: CASSVRASYEQYF. The sequenced part of the CDR3 DNA is TGTGCCAGCAGTGTGAGGGCCTCCTACGAG.

Turning to this clone: The sequence runs out 3 residues before the end of the CDR3; the remainder is reconstructed from the germline J gene. The chain uses TRBV23-1 and TRBJ2-1; D remains unclear. TRBV23-1 is an ORF, with its function uncertain. The germline V and J ends were trimmed by 4 bases and 8 bases, with 6 bases remaining between them. The CDR3 is made up of 11 amino acids. CDR3 protein: CASSLPDEQFF. The covered CDR3 bases are TGCGCCAGCAGTCTCCCCGATGAG.

To note about this clone: The read terminates 3 residues ahead of where the CDR3 ends, so the germline J gene completes it. The V gene is TRBV13, the J gene TRBJ1-2; D call uncertain. V shed 5 bases and J shed 0 bases, with 10 bases lying between them. The germline CDR1 and CDR2 sequences are PRHDT and FYEKMQ (reference sequence). The CDR3 extends over 14 amino acids. CDR3 DNA (partial): TGTGCCAGCAGCCCGCCGCTAGCTAACTATGGC. Its protein is CASSPPLANYG. The full CDR3 reads CASSPPLANYGYTF.

As regards this clone: The read ends 3 residues before the CDR3 terminus; that terminus is restored from the germline J gene. The chain couples TRBV5-1 to TRBJ1-4; weak D call: TRBD1 (6 bases). Germline CDR1 and CDR2: SGHRS and YFSETQ. CDR3 length: 14 residues. Trimming stripped 0 bases from V and 7 bases from J, with 10 bases between. CDR3 amino acids: CASSLGGGSEKLFF. The DNA read from the CDR3 is TGCGCCAGCAGCTTGGGAGGGGGATCTGAAAAA.

Concerning this clone: The read stops 3 residues short of the end of the CDR3; the missing end is completed from the germline J gene. Different DNA sequences within this sample yield the same CDR3. The chain joins TRBV7-9 to TRBJ2-2, with 9 bases lining up with TRBD1. J was trimmed by 3 bases and V by 5 bases; bases with no gene match: 4. Germline loops: CDR1 SEHNR, CDR2 FQNEAQ (reference sequence). This CDR3 comprises 15 residues. CDR3 DNA, as far as it was read: TGTGCCAGCAGCATCAGACAGGGGGACACCGGGGAG. This codes for CASSIRQGDTGE. The full CDR3 sequence reads CASSIRQGDTGELFF.